Listed here are 31 T cell receptor beta chains from one sample, sequenced in a study of shared clonotypes between healthy human individuals. Method: immunoSEQ multiplex PCR; TCRdb's copy keeps in-frame clones and lacks some. The sample lists over 2 million clones, 85% to 95% occurring once. The sample taken for sequencing was naive CD4+ T cells sorted from blood. Subset described: CD45RA+ positively selected. These receptors originate from a man aged 18 to 30 in good health.

This sequence joins TRBV4-1 and TRBJ1-2; possible D gene TRBD1, 6 bases. Germline CDR1 reads MGHRA; CDR2 reads YSYEKL. V shed 0 bases and J shed 2 bases, with 19 bases lying between them. This CDR3 comprises 18 residues. The CDR3 spells CASSQDGMGGLDNYGYTF. CDR3 DNA: TGCGCCAGCAGCCAAGATGGAATGGGGGGCCTGGACAACTATGGCTACACCTTC.

The chain couples TRBV5-1 to TRBJ2-7; the D is unclear. CDR3 size: 16 residues. Trimming removed 4 bases at V and 3 bases at J, with 20 bases between. Germline V gene lookup returns CDR1 SGHRS and CDR2 YFSETQ. The CDR3 region is CASSAAPGQKFYEQYF. The CDR3 region has the DNA TGCGCCAGCAGCGCGGCCCCCGGCCAGAAGTTCTACGAGCAGTACTTC.

This rearrangement joins TRBV6-1 to TRBJ2-2; 13 bases line up with TRBD2. This CDR3 has 15 residues. V dropped 10 bases and J dropped 2; count of bases not matched to a gene: 4. The germline CDR1 and CDR2 sequences are MNHNS and SASEGT. CDR3: CAIPGLAGNTGELFF. The CDR3 coding sequence is TGTGCCATTCCGGGACTAGCGGGAAACACCGGGGAGCTGTTTTTT.

The J gene is TRBJ2-3, the V gene TRBV18; D is undetermined. The V end was cut by 4 bases, the J end by 1 base, with 12 bases between. CDR3 length equals 15 residues. CDR1 is KGHSH and CDR2 is LQKENI in the germline V gene. The chain's CDR3 is CASSLAWLGTDTQYF. CDR3 nucleotide sequence: TGTGCCAGCTCACTGGCTTGGTTGGGCACAGATACGCAGTATTTT.

V usage is TRBV10-3 and J usage is TRBJ1-2; weak D call: TRBD1 (6 bases). V gave up 7 bases and J gave up 2 bases, with 26 bases separating them. Germline V CDR1 and CDR2: ENHRY, SYGVKD. CDR3 length: 18 residues. The CDR3 protein is CAITRSEGTPSLNYGYTF. CDR3 in DNA: TGTGCCATCACCCGCTCCGAGGGGACACCTTCCTTAAACTATGGCTACACCTTC.

Concerning this clone itself: A much larger clone is a single base away; this may be a read error. The sample carries other DNA sequences with the same CDR3. This chain connects TRBV7-2 to TRBJ1-1; D is undetermined. Germline V gene sequence: CDR1 SGHTA, CDR2 FQGNSA. CDR3 length equals 13 residues. With 3 bases removed from V and 1 base from J, the gap between germline ends came to 6 bases. As DNA, the CDR3 is TGTGCCAGCAGCTTCGGGGAGAACACTGAAGCTTTCTTT. Amino acid sequence: CASSFGENTEAFF.

V and J are TRBV29-1 and TRBJ2-7, with D perhaps TRBD1 or TRBD2 (5 bases each). Trimming left V 5 bases short and J 5 bases short, with 16 bases between. CDR3 length equals 13 residues. Per the germline V gene, CDR1 is SQVTM and CDR2 is ANQGSEA. CDR3 DNA: TGCAGCGTTACGGGGCGACATTTCGACGAGCAGTACTTC. Translated, it gives CSVTGRHFDEQYF.

The chain has TRBV5-4 and TRBJ2-7; the match to TRBD2 covers 14 bases. The CDR3 runs 17 residues. Germline V gene sequence: CDR1 SGHNT, CDR2 YYREEE (reference sequence). J gave up 2 bases and V 4 bases, and 8 bases lay outside the gene matches. CDR3 region: CASSEPGLAGVTYEQYF. CDR3 bases: TGTGCCAGCAGCGAACCGGGACTAGCGGGGGTCACCTACGAGCAGTACTTC.

V is TRBV13 and J is TRBJ2-5, with D perhaps given as TRBD1 or TRBD2 (5 bases each). V was shortened by 5 bases and J by 2 bases, with 18 bases between the two germline ends. The CDR3 sequence is 16 residues long. From germline, CDR1 is PRHDT and CDR2 FYEKMQ (reference sequence). The CDR3 loop is CASSARVGTGQETQYF. For the CDR3, the DNA is TGTGCCAGCAGCGCCCGGGTTGGGACGGGACAAGAGACCCAGTACTTC.

V usage is TRBV29-1 and J usage is TRBJ2-3, with D tentatively TRBD2 (5 bases). Germline CDR1 is SQVTM and CDR2 is ANQGSEA. CDR3 length equals 13 residues. The ends were cut back, 0 bases at V and 6 bases at J, with 10 bases in the middle. The CDR3 nucleotides are TGCAGCGTTGAAGATCTTCCGGGGGATACGCAGTATTTT. As protein: CSVEDLPGDTQYF.

The DNA of the CDR3 is TGTGCCAGCCAACCGGGACAGGGCTACGAGCAGTACTTC. Translation: CASQPGQGYEQYF. This chain links TRBV28 with TRBJ2-7; 9 bases are shared with TRBD1. In germline, CDR1 is MDHEN, CDR2 SYDVKM. J was trimmed by 3 bases and V by 8 bases; bases with no gene match: 5. The CDR3 spans 13 residues.

V usage is TRBV5-1 and J usage is TRBJ2-5, with D maybe TRBD1 (6 bases). This CDR3 has 16 amino acids. The germline V and J ends were trimmed by 1 base and 5 bases, with 18 bases remaining between them. From germline, CDR1 is SGHRS and CDR2 YFSETQ. The CDR3 DNA reads as TGCGCCAGCAGCTTGATGAGGACAGCGGTGGGGGAGACCCAGTACTTC. Encoded protein: CASSLMRTAVGETQYF.

The V gene is TRBV19, the J gene TRBJ1-2, with 8 bases lining up with TRBD1. The germline V gene has CDR1 LNHDA and CDR2 SQIVND (reference sequence). The V gene end was trimmed by 9 bases and the J gene end by 8 bases; junction bases not matched to a gene: 14. This CDR3 is built from 14 residues. The CDR3 region has the DNA TGTGCCAGCGGAACCCTGGACAGGGCAGGAGGCTACACCTTC. This sequence encodes CASGTLDRAGGYTF.

CDR3 coding DNA: TGTGCCAGCAGCTTGGAGATTAGCTCCTACAATGAGCAGTTCTTC. Residues: CASSLEISSYNEQFF. This chain joins TRBV5-4 and TRBJ2-1, with D unresolved. The CDR3 has 15 amino acids. CDR1 and CDR2 from the germline V gene are SGHNT and YYREEE (reference sequence). Trimming took off 0 bases at V and 0 bases at J, with 7 bases between the two ends.

The CDR3 protein is CAISDNLGTKEQYF. DNA for the CDR3: TGTGCCATCAGTGATAACTTGGGTACTAAAGAGCAGTACTTC. V is TRBV10-3 and J is TRBJ2-7; D remains unclear. V dropped 3 bases and J dropped 7 bases, with 16 bases sitting between them. Germline CDR1 and CDR2: ENHRY and SYGVKD. The CDR3 has 14 amino acids.

This clone occurred once. The chain employs TRBV7-2 and TRBJ2-2; 9 bases map to TRBD2. V lost 4 bases, J lost 4 bases, and 10 bases stayed unmatched. The germline gives CDR1 SGHTA, CDR2 FQGNSA. This CDR3 spans 17 amino acids. The CDR3 loop is CASSSGLARRGTGELFF. Here the CDR3 DNA reads TGTGCCAGCAGCTCCGGACTAGCGAGGAGAGGCACCGGGGAGCTGTTTTTT.

V and J are TRBV10-3 and TRBJ2-1, with 12 bases identical to TRBD2. The length of the CDR3 is 16 residues. Looked up from germline, CDR1 is ENHRY and CDR2 is SYGVKD. V shed 6 bases and J 9 bases; nucleotides not matched to a gene: 12. CDR3 in amino acids: CAISATSGRLFGEQFF. DNA for the CDR3: TGTGCCATCAGCGCGACTAGCGGGAGACTATTCGGTGAGCAGTTCTTC.

V and J are TRBV6-1 and TRBJ2-7, with 9 nucleotides matching TRBD1. Germline-derived CDR1 and CDR2 are MNHNS and SASEGT. This CDR3 contains 13 residues. V dropped 6 bases and J dropped 3; count of bases not matched to a gene: 3. The CDR3 sequence is CASSLDRGYEQYF. The CDR3 DNA is TGTGCCAGCAGCCTGGACAGGGGCTACGAGCAGTACTTC.

This clone appeared a single time. The chain combines TRBV5-1 with TRBJ2-2; TRBD1 matches at 7 bases. The V and J ends lost 4 bases and 3 bases, in that order; junction bases with no gene match: 6. Germline CDR1 reads SGHRS; CDR2 reads YFSETQ. The CDR3 totals 15 residues. This CDR3 reads CASSPQGPYTGELFF. CDR3 coding DNA: TGCGCCAGCAGCCCACAGGGGCCTTACACCGGGGAGCTGTTTTTT.

The rearrangement joins TRBV2 to TRBJ2-1; D is unclear. Trimming shortened V by 3 bases and J by 6 bases, and 9 bases separated the two germline ends. This CDR3 region has 13 residues. Germline assignment: CDR1 SNHLY and CDR2 FYNNEI. The CDR3 here is CASSDASGNEQFF. The CDR3 coding sequence is TGTGCCAGCAGTGATGCCTCCGGCAATGAGCAGTTCTTC.

The J gene is TRBJ1-1, the V gene TRBV20-1; D uncertain. V lost 6 bases and J 7 bases, leaving 9 bases between the germline ends. CDR1 DFQATT and CDR2 SNEGSKA come from the germline V gene (reference sequence). This CDR3 comprises 10 residues. The CDR3 sequence: CSAGEVEAFF. The CDR3 region has the DNA TGCAGTGCCGGTGAGGTTGAAGCTTTCTTT.

The genes are TRBV5-1 and TRBJ1-4; D is unresolved. Germline-derived CDR1 and CDR2 are SGHRS and YFSETQ. Trimming took off 7 bases at V and 0 bases at J, with 10 bases between the two ends. This CDR3 comprises 14 residues. Here the CDR3 reads CASSGTTTNEKLFF. The CDR3 DNA is TGCGCCAGCTCGGGAACCACAACTAATGAAAAACTGTTTTTT.

The chain uses TRBV19 and TRBJ2-1; D is ambiguous. Germline loops: CDR1 LNHDA, CDR2 SQIVND (reference sequence). Trimming removed 5 bases from V and 9 bases from J, with 17 bases in between. The CDR3 has 14 amino acids. As DNA, the CDR3 is TGTGCCAGTAGTTTCGGGCTTGGTATTAGTGAGCAGTTCTTC. This encodes CASSFGLGISEQFF.

The count of this clone is one. The chain is built from TRBV5-1 and TRBJ2-7; D perhaps matches TRBD1 (6 bases). The CDR3 is made up of 14 amino acids. The germline V gene encodes CDR1 SGHRS and CDR2 YFSETQ. Trimming removed 5 bases at V and 6 bases at J, with 18 bases between. CDR3 in DNA: TGCGCCAGCAGTTTAGGGCAGGGGTTTGGCGAGCAGTACTTC. Translated, it gives CASSLGQGFGEQYF.

This rearrangement joins TRBV29-1 to TRBJ1-1, with a tentative D call TRBD1 (6 bases). This CDR3 spans 12 amino acids. Germline V gene lookup returns CDR1 SQVTM and CDR2 ANQGSEA. Deletions cut 7 bases from V and 1 base from J, with 10 bases between. This CDR3 reads CSARTANTEAFF. In nucleotides, the CDR3 is TGCAGCGCAAGGACAGCGAACACTGAAGCTTTCTTT.

The chain links TRBV4-1 to TRBJ1-5; D gene uncertain. CDR3 length equals 15 residues. Germline values: CDR1 MGHRA, CDR2 YSYEKL. Trimming removed 3 bases at V and 6 bases at J, with 15 bases between. The DNA for the CDR3 is TGCGCCAGCAGCCATCCGGCCACCGTGGCTCAGCCCCAGCATTTT. This gives the protein CASSHPATVAQPQHF.

This clone has a single count. This chain connects TRBV29-1 to TRBJ1-2, with a tentative D call TRBD1 (6 bases). V was cut by 4 bases and J by 6 bases, with 9 bases left in between. Germline-derived CDR1 and CDR2 are SQVTM and ANQGSEA. The CDR3 spans 11 residues. The CDR3 spells CSVVTGNGYTF. The CDR3, as DNA: TGCAGCGTTGTCACAGGGAATGGCTACACCTTC.

The chain carries TRBV18 and TRBJ2-1; a weak D match, TRBD1 (6 bases). V was trimmed by 2 bases and J by 8 bases, leaving 10 bases between them. The germline V gene has CDR1 KGHSH and CDR2 LQKENI. The length of the CDR3 is 13 residues. The CDR3 DNA sequence: TGTGCCAGCTCACCAAACAGGGCCGATGAGCAGTTCTTC. Its translation is CASSPNRADEQFF.

The chain is built from TRBV27 and TRBJ1-1, with D possibly TRBD1 on 5 matching bases. Germline V gene lookup returns CDR1 MNHEY and CDR2 SMNVEV (reference sequence). V shed 5 bases and J shed 3 bases, with 13 bases lying between them. This CDR3 comprises 14 residues. The CDR3: CASSQLWDHTEAFF. CDR3 bases: TGTGCCAGCAGTCAACTTTGGGACCACACTGAAGCTTTCTTT.

CDR3 nucleotide sequence: TGTGCCAGCAGTTTGATCTTACTAGCGGGGGGATCCACAGATACGCAGTATTTT. It codes for CASSLILLAGGSTDTQYF. This chain joins TRBV27 and TRBJ2-3; 12 bases are a match to TRBD2. Germline V lookup: CDR1 MNHEY, CDR2 SMNVEV (reference sequence). The CDR3 is 18 amino acids. Losses at the gene ends were 3 bases for V and 2 bases for J; bases not matched to a gene: 9.

V gene TRBV12-5 combines with J gene TRBJ2-3; 8 nucleotides line up with TRBD2. The trim removed 5 bases at V and 4 bases at J, leaving 5 bases unmatched. Germline values: CDR1 LGHNT, CDR2 FRNRAP. The CDR3 sequence is 14 residues long. CDR3 nucleotide sequence: TGTGCTAGTGGTAGCACTAGCGGTTCAGATACGCAGTATTTT. Encoded protein: CASGSTSGSDTQYF.